This record concerns one T cell receptor (beta chain) sequence. The sample comes from a study of blood T cell repertoires in COVID-19. Study in general: Sample material is recorded as cDNA or gDNA derived from T cells, B-cell-depleted T cells, or PBMCs.

Under the authors' procedure: Counts of nucleated cells, estimated from reference gene primer amplification, were obtained. Profiled with immunoSEQ multiplex PCR; TCRdb holds only in-frame clones, not every one. The V and J calls and clone size were taken over from that table, and D and trimming were inferred from the DNA. The sample yields about 74,000 clones, about 88% seen once. The source of this sequence is a man aged 70-80 years with active or convalescent COVID-19. Sequencing input: peripheral blood.

The CDR3 bases are TGTGCCAGCAGCCGCACAGGGGCAGGGGAAAAACTGTTTTTT. It codes for CASSRTGAGEKLFF. This chain connects TRBV28 to TRBJ1-4; TRBD1 matches 7 bases. Germline CDR1 is MDHEN and CDR2 is SYDVKM. CDR3 length: 14 residues. Trimming took 6 bases from V and 8 from J; bases not matched to a gene: 9.